This T cell receptor (beta chain) is from a study of blood T cell repertoires in COVID-19. The sample holds a few counts of this clone. V lost 5 bases to trimming and J lost 3 bases; unmatched junction nucleotides: 9. This CDR3 is 16 amino acids long. Germline CDR1 is SGHVS and CDR2 is FQNEAQ. Produced via immunoSEQ multiplex PCR; TCRdb's table is partial and in-frame only. Counted here are about 370,000 clones, 89% occurring once; the ten biggest clones make up about 3%. The V call is TRBV7-8, the J call TRBJ2-1; 8 nucleotides align to TRBD2. Input material: peripheral blood. The receptor comes from a woman aged 25 to 39 with COVID-19, enrolled during active disease. The CDR3 spells CASSARGGSSYNEQFF. CDR3 nucleotides: TGTGCCAGCAGCGCCCGCGGGGGGAGTAGCTACAATGAGCAGTTCTTC.